This entry describes one T cell receptor beta chain. These data come from a study of blood T cell repertoires in COVID-19. Study information: Specimens from acute and convalescent COVID-19 originated in the United States, Italy and Spain. PBMCs, B-cell-depleted T cells, or T cells were the source of the cDNA or gDNA that made up the material.

Original methodology: Counts of nucleated cells, estimated from reference gene primer amplification, were obtained. TCRdb's copy holds only in-frame clones and misses some; the assay was immunoSEQ multiplex PCR. V and J calls plus clone size are reproduced from that table; the DNA served to infer D and trimming. The sample lists over 100,000 clones; roughly 88% were seen once. The V end lost 5 bases, the J end lost 0 bases, and 11 bases lay between the germline ends. This CDR3 contains 14 residues. CDR1 is LNHDA, CDR2 SQIVND, per germline (reference sequence). Sample: peripheral blood. The chain combines TRBV19 with TRBJ2-7; TRBD1 might be the D (5 bases). This TCR derives from a woman in her 70s with acute or convalescent COVID-19. The DNA of the CDR3 is TGTGCCAGTAGTCGGGCCCAGGGCTCCTACGAGCAGTACTTC. Translated, it gives CASSRAQGSYEQYF. Full variable domain (outside the CDR3, taken from reference TRBV19 and TRBJ2-7): DGGITQSPKYLFRKEGQNVTLSCEQNLNHDAMYWYRQDPGQGLRLIYYSQIVNDFQKGDIAEGYSVSREKKESFPLTVTSAQKNPTAFYLCASSRAQGSYEQYFGPGTRLTVT.